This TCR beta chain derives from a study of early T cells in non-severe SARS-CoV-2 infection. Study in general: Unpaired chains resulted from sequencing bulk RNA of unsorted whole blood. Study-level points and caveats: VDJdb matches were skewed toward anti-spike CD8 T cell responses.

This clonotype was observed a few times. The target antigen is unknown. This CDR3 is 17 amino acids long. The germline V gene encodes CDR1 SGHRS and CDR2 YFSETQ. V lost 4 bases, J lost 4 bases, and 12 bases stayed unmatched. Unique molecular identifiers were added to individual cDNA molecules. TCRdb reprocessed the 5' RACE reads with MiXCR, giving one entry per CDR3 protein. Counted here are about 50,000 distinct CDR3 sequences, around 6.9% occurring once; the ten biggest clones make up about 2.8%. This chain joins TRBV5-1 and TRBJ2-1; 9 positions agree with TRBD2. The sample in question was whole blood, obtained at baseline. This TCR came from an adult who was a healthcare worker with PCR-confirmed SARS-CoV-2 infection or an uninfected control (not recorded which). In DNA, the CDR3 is TGCGCCAGCAGCCCCCGGGGGGGACTAGCAGAGTACAATGAGCAGTTCTTC. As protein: CASSPRGGLAEYNEQFF.